The 24 T cell receptor beta chains below were found in one sample sequenced in a study of T cell responses to AZD1222 COVID-19 vaccine. Method: immunoSEQ multiplex PCR; TCRdb's copy keeps in-frame clones and lacks some. The sample gives roughly 58,000 clones, approximately 85% of which show up once; about 21% is in the top ten. Sequencing was performed on peripheral blood, taken on day 0 of MenACWY control vaccination. The receptors shown here come from an adult in good health.

This clone came up once. The J gene is TRBJ1-2, the V gene TRBV7-2, with D maybe TRBD1 (6 bases). The germline V and J ends were trimmed by 1 base and 0 bases, with 9 bases remaining between them. This CDR3 spans 15 amino acids. In germline, CDR1 is SGHTA, CDR2 FQGNSA. In DNA form, the CDR3 reads TGTGCCAGCAGCTTAGGGGGGCGAGCTAACTATGGCTACACCTTC. Its translation: CASSLGGRANYGYTF.

Of note for this clone: The same CDR3 arises from other DNA sequences in this sample as well. This CDR3 reads CASSLRTGELFF. In DNA form, the CDR3 reads TGTGCCAGCAGTTTACGAACCGGGGAGCTGTTTTTT. The chain links TRBV28 to TRBJ2-2; D is uncertain. Trimming removed 2 bases at V and 5 bases at J, with 3 bases between. There are 12 residues in the CDR3. Germline-derived CDR1 and CDR2 are MDHEN and SYDVKM.

This clone was counted a single time. This sequence joins TRBV10-3 and TRBJ2-4, with TRBD2 matching over 9 bases. V shed 10 bases and J 3 bases; nucleotides not matched to a gene: 7. Germline CDR1 ENHRY, CDR2 SYGVKD. CDR3 length: 14 amino acids. CDR3 DNA sequence: TGTGCCACTAAGCGGGAGGCCAGCAAAAACATTCAGTACTTC. Translated: CATKREASKNIQYF.

The V and J genes are TRBV5-1 and TRBJ2-2, with 10 bases that match TRBD2. Germline V gives CDR1 SGHRS, CDR2 YFSETQ. J lost 1 base, V lost 4 bases, and 4 bases had no gene match. The CDR3 is 16 amino acids. CDR3 in amino acids: CASSHRTSGNTGELFF. The DNA of the CDR3 is TGCGCCAGCAGCCACCGGACTAGCGGGAACACCGGGGAGCTGTTTTTT.

This clone has a handful of counts. The chain has TRBV25-1 and TRBJ1-1; 7 positions agree with TRBD1. J was trimmed by 5 bases and V by 1 base; bases with no gene match: 4. The CDR3 runs to 14 residues. The germline V gene has CDR1 MGHDK and CDR2 SYGVNS. This chain's CDR3 is CASSESGGRTEAFF. CDR3 nucleotide sequence: TGTGCCAGCAGTGAATCAGGGGGGAGGACTGAAGCTTTCTTT.

About this clone: At one end the junction does not follow the germline gene, possibly because of a read error. The CDR3 nucleotides are TGTGCCAGCATCTTAGTCCCACCTAGCGGGGGGTACCAAGAGACCCAGTACTTC. This gives the protein CASILVPPSGGYQETQYF. The chain combines TRBV7-2 with TRBJ2-5; 11 bases are a match to TRBD2. Germline V gene lookup returns CDR1 SGHTA and CDR2 FQGNSA. The CDR3 runs 18 residues.

This chain joins TRBV28 and TRBJ2-1, with TRBD2 matching 11 bases. V trimming: 5 bases; J trimming: 10 bases; junction bases outside the gene matches: 13. Germline CDR1 reads MDHEN; CDR2 reads SYDVKM. This CDR3 is built from 16 residues. The CDR3 coding sequence is TGTGCCAGCAGTACACTAGCGGGAGACCTCTGGGACGAGCAGTTCTTC. Its protein product is CASSTLAGDLWDEQFF.

The table lists this clone with a few counts. The chain has TRBV3-1 (or the pseudogene TRBV3-2) and TRBJ1-4, with 11 nucleotides matching TRBD1. Germline V gene data show CDR1 as LGHDT and CDR2 as YNNKEL (reference sequence). There are 15 residues in the CDR3. V lost 2 bases and J lost 7; bases outside the gene matches: 3. The CDR3 nucleotides are TGTGCCAGCAGCCAAACCGGACAGGGGGCTGAAAAACTGTTTTTT. Translation gives CASSQTGQGAEKLFF.

The chain has TRBV28 and TRBJ2-3; weak D call: TRBD1 (5 bases). The V end lost 5 bases, the J end lost 6 bases, and 9 bases lay between the germline ends. The CDR3 has 12 residues. Germline V gene lookup returns CDR1 MDHEN and CDR2 SYDVKM. CDR3 nucleotides: TGTGCCAGCAGTGCAGGGTTGGATACGCAGTATTTT. Amino acid sequence: CASSAGLDTQYF.

The CDR3 sequence: CASRDPSTDTQYF. The CDR3 coding sequence is TGTGCCAGCAGGGACCCAAGCACAGATACGCAGTATTTT. The chain employs TRBV9 and TRBJ2-3; D is uncertain. The V gene's germline CDR1 is SGDLS and CDR2 YYNGEE. The CDR3 contains 13 residues. V was cut by 5 bases and J by 0 bases, with 7 bases left in between.

The chain couples TRBV3-1 (or the pseudogene TRBV3-2) to TRBJ2-5, with D perhaps matching TRBD2 (5 bases). Trimming removed 5 bases at V and 2 bases at J, with 15 bases between. CDR3 length equals 15 residues. Germline V gene sequence: CDR1 LGHDT, CDR2 YNNKEL (reference sequence). CDR3 coding DNA: TGTGCCAGCAGCTATACCGGGAAACTACAAGAGACCCAGTACTTC. Encoded protein: CASSYTGKLQETQYF.

The V gene is TRBV7-9, the J gene TRBJ1-3, with unresolved D. The CDR3 spans 16 residues. Germline V CDR1 and CDR2: SEHNR, FQNEAQ (reference sequence). Trimming stripped 3 bases from V and 0 bases from J, with 12 bases between. CDR3 loop: CASSFEGRNSGNTIYF. The CDR3 bases are TGTGCCAGCAGCTTTGAGGGCAGGAACTCTGGAAACACCATATATTTT. The full variable domain, with the rest looked up from reference TRBV7-9 and TRBJ1-3, is DTGVSQNPRHKITKRGQNVTFRCDPISEHNRLYWYRQTLGQGPEFLTYFQNEAQLEKSRLLSDRFSAERPKGSFSTLEIQRTEQGDSAMYLCASSFEGRNSGNTIYFGEGSWLTVV.

The genes are TRBV9 and TRBJ1-6, with no clear D. The CDR3 has 15 residues. V lost 0 bases, J lost 5 bases, and 9 bases lay in between. The germline V gene has CDR1 SGDLS and CDR2 YYNGEE. In nucleotides, the CDR3 is TGTGCCAGCAGCGTAGGGGCAGGACATAATTCACCCCTCCACTTT. Translation: CASSVGAGHNSPLHF. The full variable domain, with the rest looked up from reference TRBV9 and TRBJ1-6, is DSGVTQTPKHLITATGQRVTLRCSPRSGDLSVYWYQQSLDQGLQFLIQYYNGEERAKGNILERFSAQQFPDLHSELNLSSLELGDSALYFCASSVGAGHNSPLHFGNGTRLTVT.

The chain joins TRBV3-1 (or the pseudogene TRBV3-2) to TRBJ2-7, with 10 bases that match TRBD1. Per the germline V gene, CDR1 is LGHDT and CDR2 is YNNKEL (reference sequence). The CDR3 has 16 residues. Trimming removed 0 bases from V and 5 bases from J; junction bases left unmatched: 7. CDR3 loop: CASSQDLGTGVDEQYF. The DNA for the CDR3 is TGTGCCAGCAGCCAAGATCTCGGGACAGGGGTGGACGAGCAGTACTTC.

The chain links TRBV11-3 to TRBJ2-1; TRBD2 aligns across 7 bases. V dropped 5 bases and J dropped 2; count of bases not matched to a gene: 6. The CDR3 has 15 residues. From germline, CDR1 is SGHNT and CDR2 YENEEA. The CDR3 sequence: CASSDGGFAYNEQFF. CDR3 coding DNA: TGTGCCAGCAGCGACGGGGGGTTCGCCTACAATGAGCAGTTCTTC.

This clone was counted a single time. This sequence joins TRBV9 and TRBJ2-1, with 7 bases aligning to TRBD2. Germline CDR1 reads SGDLS; CDR2 reads YYNGEE. The J segment lost 2 bases and the V segment lost 0 bases, leaving 8 bases of the junction unmatched. The CDR3 spans 17 residues. Written as DNA, the CDR3 is TGTGCCAGCAGCGTAGTACCGCTGGGGACTACCTACAATGAGCAGTTCTTC. Translation gives CASSVVPLGTTYNEQFF.

This chain connects TRBV7-6 to TRBJ2-7, with D tentatively TRBD1 (6 bases). V was pared by 1 base and J by 9 bases, with 19 bases between. The CDR3 has 15 residues. Germline-derived CDR1 and CDR2 are SGHVS and FNYEAQ. CDR3: CASSLVTGPDAVQYF. In DNA, the CDR3 is TGTGCCAGCAGCTTAGTGACAGGTCCCGACGCGGTGCAGTACTTC. Full variable domain (rest looked up from reference TRBV7-6 and TRBJ2-7): GAGVSQSPRYKVTKRGQDVALRCDPISGHVSLYWYRQALGQGPEFLTYFNYEAQQDKSGLPNDRFSAERPEGSISTLTIQRTEQRDSAMYRCASSLVTGPDAVQYFGPGTRLTVT.

This clone was found once. V and J are TRBV3-1 (or the pseudogene TRBV3-2) and TRBJ2-7, with TRBD1 matching over 7 bases. V gave up 4 bases and J gave up 0 bases; unmatched junction bases: 3. The CDR3 runs 14 residues. CDR1 is LGHDT, CDR2 YNNKEL, per germline (reference sequence). The CDR3 spells CASSLGQSSYEQYF. In DNA form, the CDR3 reads TGTGCCAGCAGCCTGGGACAGTCCTCCTACGAGCAGTACTTC.

The chain employs TRBV5-1 and TRBJ1-2; the D is unclear. Germline values: CDR1 SGHRS, CDR2 YFSETQ. The V end was cut by 4 bases, the J end by 3 bases, with 16 bases between. The CDR3 contains 15 residues. CDR3 protein: CASSRGDLADYGYTF. DNA for the CDR3: TGCGCCAGCAGCCGAGGTGACTTGGCGGACTATGGCTACACCTTC.

A single count supports this clone. The V gene is TRBV5-6, the J gene TRBJ2-2; weak D call: TRBD2 (5 bases). CDR1 and CDR2 (germline): SGHDT, YYEEEE. This CDR3 contains 13 residues. V was pared by 4 bases and J by 6 bases, with 10 bases between. Here the CDR3 reads CASSHSGSGELFF. CDR3 coding DNA: TGTGCCAGCAGCCACAGCGGATCCGGGGAGCTGTTTTTT.

The V call is TRBV11-2, the J call TRBJ2-1; D might be TRBD1 (5 bases). Trimming shortened V by 4 bases and J by 0 bases, and 7 bases separated the two germline ends. The V gene's germline CDR1 is SGHAT and CDR2 FQNNGV. The CDR3 consists of 14 residues. The CDR3 coding sequence is TGTGCCAGCAGCTCGCAGGGCTCCTACAATGAGCAGTTCTTC. Translated: CASSSQGSYNEQFF.

The V and J genes are TRBV18 and TRBJ2-1; TRBD1 matches at 7 bases. CDR1 KGHSH and CDR2 LQKENI come from the germline V gene. This CDR3 has 13 residues. The J segment lost 4 bases and the V segment lost 6 bases, leaving 3 bases of the junction unmatched. The CDR3 sequence is CASSQDRYNEQFF. As DNA, the CDR3 is TGTGCCAGCTCGCAGGACAGGTACAATGAGCAGTTCTTC.

In its sample, this clone was seen a few times. The rearrangement links TRBV28 to TRBJ2-1; D unclear. The ends were cut back, 4 bases at V and 5 bases at J, with 9 bases in the middle. From germline, CDR1 is MDHEN and CDR2 SYDVKM. This CDR3 is built from 13 residues. This CDR3 reads CASSSSPHNEQFF. The CDR3 DNA sequence: TGTGCCAGCAGTTCCAGCCCACACAATGAGCAGTTCTTC. Variable domain in full (rest from reference TRBV28 and TRBJ2-1): DVKVTQSSRYLVKRTGEKVFLECVQDMDHENMFWYRQDPGLGLRLIYFSYDVKMKEKGDIPEGYSVSREKKERFSLILESASTNQTSMYLCASSSSPHNEQFFGPGTRLTVL.

This clone has only one observation. This chain uses TRBV7-9 with TRBJ1-2; D remains unclear. Germline V CDR1 and CDR2: SEHNR, FQNEAQ (reference sequence). Trimming left V 2 bases short and J 0 bases short, with 10 bases between. This CDR3 is 15 amino acids long. CDR3 DNA: TGTGCCAGCAGCTTACGGGGTCAAGCTAACTATGGCTACACCTTC. Translating gives CASSLRGQANYGYTF.